One and the same sample provided the 32 T cell receptor beta chains below, sequenced in a study of regulatory T cells in long-lasting Graves disease. The time point denotes: persistent/refractory GD, antithyroid drugs over 5 years with positive TRAb. PBMC RNA was the source of the TCR library. Arm-PCR of CDR3 regions and iRepertoire HTBI primers were used to build TCR beta libraries. TCRdb reprocessed the multiplex PCR reads with MiXCR, giving one entry per CDR3 protein. The sample contains about 430,000 distinct CDR3 sequences, around 23% of which appear only once. Sequenced here: peripheral blood mononuclear cells (PBMCs), sampled when the disease was refractory, from a patient treated with antithyroid drugs. Receptors were obtained from a female donor with Graves disease.

The V call is TRBV30, the J call TRBJ2-7, with a weak D call TRBD2 (6 bases). The ends were cut back, 0 bases at V and 6 bases at J, with 9 bases in the middle. The CDR3 covers 12 residues. The V gene's germline CDR1 is GTSNPN and CDR2 SVGIG (reference sequence). Written as DNA, the CDR3 is TGTGCCTGGAGTGTGCATAGCGGCGAGCAGTACTTC. It specifies CAWSVHSGEQYF. The complete variable domain, with remaining parts taken from reference TRBV30 and TRBJ2-7, reads SQTIHQWPATLVQPVGSPLSLECTVEGTSNPNLYWYRQAAGRGLQLLFYSVGIGQISSEVPQNLSASRPQDRQFILSSKKLLLSDSGFYLCAWSVHSGEQYFGPGTRLTVT.

This clonotype turned up a few times. This chain uses TRBV7-2 with TRBJ2-4; 15 bases agree with TRBD2. Germline V CDR1 and CDR2: SGHTA, FQGNSA. The CDR3 is 21 amino acids. V lost 5 bases to trimming and J lost 0 bases; unmatched junction nucleotides: 14. As DNA, the CDR3 is TGTGCCAGCAGCATGCTAAAGCCGGGACTAGCGGGAGGCCTAGCCAAAAACATTCAGTACTTC. Amino acids: CASSMLKPGLAGGLAKNIQYF.

This rearrangement joins TRBV20-1 to TRBJ2-3, with D possibly being TRBD2 (6 bases). Germline lookup yields CDR1 DFQATT and CDR2 SNEGSKA (reference sequence). V was trimmed by 1 base and J by 2 bases, leaving 19 bases between them. CDR3 length: 17 residues. CDR3 sequence reads: CSARVSRDFSFTDTQYF. DNA of the CDR3: TGCAGTGCTAGAGTTTCACGGGACTTCTCCTTCACAGATACGCAGTATTTT.

Turning to this clonotype: A much bigger clone sits one base away, suggesting this may be a read error. The chain employs TRBV3-1 and TRBJ2-6, with D possibly TRBD1 on 5 matching bases. CDR3 length: 15 amino acids. The germline V gene encodes CDR1 LGHDT and CDR2 YNNKEL (reference sequence). In nucleotides, the CDR3 is TGTGCCAGCACCAAAGGGGTCGGTGGGGCCAACGCCCTGACTTTC. Translating gives CASTKGVGGANALTF.

This clonotype was counted only a few times. The chain couples TRBV19 to TRBJ1-2; D is perhaps TRBD1 (6 bases). CDR3 length equals 15 residues. The germline gives CDR1 LNHDA, CDR2 SQIVND (reference sequence). V lost 3 bases and J lost 5, with 16 bases in between. CDR3 region: CASSISGQSIYGYTF. Here the CDR3 DNA reads TGTGCCAGTAGTATTTCCGGACAGTCAATATATGGCTACACCTTC.

This clonotype was counted at least ten times. A junction boundary mismatches the germline segment, possibly from a read error. J is TRBJ2-5 and V is TRBV28, with D unresolved. Per germline, CDR1 MDHEN and CDR2 SYDVKM. There are 13 residues in the CDR3. CDR3 sequence reads: CASSLWVRETQYF. CDR3 in DNA: TGTGCCAGCAGCTTATGGGTGCGGGAGACCCAGTACTTC.

Ten or more counts support this clonotype. V and J are TRBV6-5 and TRBJ2-7; D unresolved. The CDR3 covers 18 residues. Germline CDR1 and CDR2: MNHEY and SVGAGI. Trimming pared 0 bases from V and 0 bases from J, leaving 18 bases between. CDR3: CASSYSRKRTSSSYEQYF. The CDR3 DNA reads TGTGCCAGCAGTTACTCGAGAAAACGGACCTCGAGCTCCTACGAGCAGTACTTC.

This clonotype appeared a few times. This chain links TRBV19 with TRBJ1-5; D remains unclear. The CDR3 has 15 amino acids. Germline V gene data show CDR1 as LNHDA and CDR2 as SQIVND (reference sequence). V was shortened by 1 base and J by 3 bases, with 10 bases between the two germline ends. CDR3 nucleotide sequence: TGTGCCAGTAGTATAGGGAGGAGGAACAATCAGCCCCAGCATTTT. This gives the protein CASSIGRRNNQPQHF.

This chain links TRBV20-1 with TRBJ1-6; weak D call: TRBD1 (6 bases). CDR1 is DFQATT, CDR2 SNEGSKA, per germline (reference sequence). V dropped 0 bases and J dropped 7 bases, with 13 bases sitting between them. This CDR3 contains 15 residues. The CDR3 bases are TGCAGTGCTAGAGATGGAGGACAGATAAATTCACCCCTCCACTTT. It encodes CSARDGGQINSPLHF.

Regarding this clonotype: A much larger clone sits a single nucleotide away, making a read error possible. The chain links TRBV2 to TRBJ2-7, with 9 bases fitting TRBD2. This CDR3 spans 19 amino acids. Germline V gene sequence: CDR1 SNHLY, CDR2 FYNNEI. Here the CDR3 reads CVSSEPKSPGTSMAYEQYF. CDR3 bases: TGTGTCAGCAGTGAACCCAAGTCCCCCGGGACTAGCATGGCGTACGAGCAGTACTTC.

The V call is TRBV11-2, the J call TRBJ2-5; TRBD1 is a possible D gene (6 bases). Germline loops: CDR1 SGHAT, CDR2 FQNNGV. Trimming removed 5 bases from V and 6 bases from J, with 19 bases in between. The CDR3 runs 15 residues. The CDR3 DNA reads as TGTGCCAGCAGCCTGCAGGGGAGTGGCGTAAAGACCCAGTACTTC. It specifies CASSLQGSGVKTQYF.

The chain joins TRBV3-1 to TRBJ2-1; 10 bases are a match to TRBD2. CDR1 and CDR2 (germline): LGHDT, YNNKEL (reference sequence). The CDR3 loop spans 15 amino acids. J lost 6 bases, V lost 5 bases, and 7 bases had no gene match. The CDR3 here is CASSFTSGKGNEQFF. Written as DNA, the CDR3 is TGTGCCAGCAGCTTTACTAGCGGGAAGGGCAATGAGCAGTTCTTC.

This clonotype was seen repeatedly, ten times or more. The genes are TRBV28 and TRBJ1-5; 7 nucleotides agree with TRBD1. From germline, CDR1 is MDHEN and CDR2 SYDVKM. The CDR3 consists of 13 residues. Trimming removed 6 bases from V and 8 bases from J; junction bases left unmatched: 7. CDR3 nucleotide sequence: TGTGCCAGCAGACCGGACAGGCTAAAGCCCCAGCATTTT. Protein product: CASRPDRLKPQHF.

The J gene is TRBJ1-3, the V gene TRBV20-1, with TRBD1 as a possible D gene (6 bases). CDR1 is DFQATT and CDR2 is SNEGSKA in the germline V gene (reference sequence). V was trimmed by 5 bases and J by 0 bases, leaving 20 bases between them. CDR3 length: 17 amino acids. Written as DNA, the CDR3 is TGCAGTGCTCGTACCGGGACACCAGTACCCTCTGGAAACACCATATATTTT. As protein: CSARTGTPVPSGNTIYF.

The chain combines TRBV30 with TRBJ2-7; 7 bases are shared with TRBD2. The V gene's germline CDR1 is GTSNPN and CDR2 SVGIG (reference sequence). V was pared by 1 base and J by 2 bases, with 5 bases of the junction left unmatched. The CDR3 runs to 14 residues. CDR3 nucleotide sequence: TGTGCCTGGAGTGGCGGACTAGTCCCCTACGAGCAGTACTTC. Translation: CAWSGGLVPYEQYF.

The sample holds many counts of this clonotype. The chain uses TRBV27 and TRBJ2-7; 7 bases are shared with TRBD1. This CDR3 region has 14 residues. Unmatched junction bases numbered 7, after V lost 2 bases and J lost 6 bases. CDR1 is MNHEY and CDR2 is SMNVEV in the germline V gene (reference sequence). CDR3 sequence: CASSLRRQGSEQYF. CDR3 nucleotides: TGTGCCAGCAGTTTAAGGAGACAGGGAAGCGAGCAGTACTTC.

The V and J genes are TRBV6-1 and TRBJ1-2; D unresolved. This CDR3 region has 12 residues. The V end was cut by 6 bases, the J end by 8 bases, with 13 bases between. From germline, CDR1 is MNHNS and CDR2 SASEGT. CDR3 DNA: TGTGCCAGCAGCCCCGACGGGGAGGGCTACACCTTC. The encoded protein is CASSPDGEGYTF.

The gene calls are TRBV19 and TRBJ2-2; 13 positions match TRBD2. Germline values: CDR1 LNHDA, CDR2 SQIVND (reference sequence). Unmatched junction bases numbered 12, after V lost 9 bases and J lost 2 bases. The CDR3 sequence is 18 residues long. The CDR3 spells CARASGTSGVANTGELFF. The CDR3 DNA follows: TGTGCCAGGGCCTCCGGGACTAGCGGGGTAGCTAACACCGGGGAGCTGTTTTTT.

Only a few counts were recorded for this clonotype. The rearrangement uses TRBV29-1 and TRBJ1-5, with D perhaps TRBD1 (6 bases). This CDR3 region has 14 residues. The ends were cut back, 4 bases at V and 4 bases at J, with 14 bases in the middle. Germline V gene sequence: CDR1 SQVTM, CDR2 ANQGSEA. The CDR3 nucleotides read TGCAGCGTTGGCGGGGGCGCTGAAAATCAGCCCCAGCATTTT. Its translation: CSVGGGAENQPQHF.

This chain connects TRBV28 to TRBJ2-2; no firm D call. Trimming took 7 bases from V and 6 from J, leaving 21 bases between them. Germline CDR1 and CDR2: MDHEN and SYDVKM. This CDR3 has 16 amino acids. The CDR3 coding sequence is TGTGCCAGCATCGCCGCAGGCAGGCCGAGCCCCGGGGAGCTGTTTTTT. It encodes CASIAAGRPSPGELFF. The variable domain in full, with the rest retrieved from reference TRBV28 and TRBJ2-2, is DVKVTQSSRYLVKRTGEKVFLECVQDMDHENMFWYRQDPGLGLRLIYFSYDVKMKEKGDIPEGYSVSREKKERFSLILESASTNQTSMYLCASIAAGRPSPGELFFGEGSRLTVL.

This clonotype has a handful of counts. The rearrangement links TRBV20-1 to TRBJ2-7; 14 bases are shared with TRBD2. CDR1 and CDR2 from the germline V gene are DFQATT and SNEGSKA (reference sequence). V trimming: 5 bases; J trimming: 7 bases; junction bases outside the gene matches: 10. The CDR3 is 15 amino acids. The DNA for the CDR3 is TGCAGTGCTCCGCGCCTGACTAGCGGGAGGGGAGAGCAGTACTTC. The encoded protein is CSAPRLTSGRGEQYF.

This clonotype was observed a single time. The chain joins TRBV9 to TRBJ1-2; TRBD1 agrees at 8 bases. Germline lookup yields CDR1 SGDLS and CDR2 YYNGEE. The CDR3 sequence is 17 residues long. The V and J ends lost 3 bases and 0 bases, in that order; junction bases with no gene match: 10. The DNA for the CDR3 is TGTGCCAGCAGCGGATTCGGACAGGGCAAAGCTAACTATGGCTACACCTTC. Residues: CASSGFGQGKANYGYTF.

The rearrangement links TRBV6-2 or TRBV6-3 to TRBJ2-7; the D gene is possibly TRBD1 (5 bases). Germline V gene data show CDR1 as MNHEY and CDR2 as SVGEGT. The CDR3 extends over 14 amino acids. V was trimmed by 3 bases and J by 7 bases, leaving 16 bases between them. The chain's CDR3 is CASSYLDNLWEQYF. CDR3 sequence (DNA): TGTGCCAGCAGTTATCTGGACAACCTTTGGGAGCAGTACTTC.

This clonotype was observed at least ten times. The genes are TRBV7-2 and TRBJ2-2, with 9 bases aligning to TRBD1. The V gene's germline CDR1 is SGHTA and CDR2 FQGNSA. V was pared by 2 bases and J by 7 bases, with 8 bases of the junction left unmatched. This CDR3 is built from 16 residues. CDR3 region: CASSLRWTGAIGELFF. DNA of the CDR3: TGTGCCAGCAGCTTAAGGTGGACAGGGGCTATCGGGGAGCTGTTTTTT.

This clonotype has a handful of counts. V and J are TRBV30 and TRBJ2-7; 7 bases map to TRBD2. Germline V gene sequence: CDR1 GTSNPN, CDR2 SVGIG (reference sequence). This CDR3 is built from 13 residues. J was trimmed by 5 bases and V by 3 bases; bases with no gene match: 7. CDR3 sequence: CAWSNGGTNEQYF. The CDR3 coding sequence is TGTGCCTGGAGCAACGGGGGGACGAACGAGCAGTACTTC.

The V gene is TRBV28, the J gene TRBJ2-7; D is undetermined. Germline-derived CDR1 and CDR2 are MDHEN and SYDVKM. This CDR3 has 12 residues. V lost 9 bases, J lost 0 bases, and 9 bases lay in between. CDR3 sequence: CASQESSYEQYF. Written as DNA, the CDR3 is TGTGCCAGTCAGGAGAGCTCCTACGAGCAGTACTTC.

A few counts support this clonotype. The chain combines TRBV20-1 with TRBJ1-1; D unresolved. V lost 6 bases and J lost 0, with 17 bases in between. Germline CDR1 and CDR2: DFQATT and SNEGSKA (reference sequence). The CDR3 totals 15 residues. The CDR3 coding sequence is TGCAGTGCCAGCGGGCGGGAAGGGATGAACACTGAAGCTTTCTTT. It yields the protein CSASGREGMNTEAFF.

The rearrangement uses TRBV19 and TRBJ1-1; D is unresolved. V gave up 6 bases and J gave up 3 bases, with 11 bases separating them. CDR1 and CDR2 from the germline V gene are LNHDA and SQIVND (reference sequence). The CDR3 is 13 amino acids. The CDR3 reads CASSPRTYTEAFF. For the CDR3, the DNA is TGTGCCAGTAGCCCAAGGACTTACACTGAAGCTTTCTTT.

J is TRBJ2-3 and V is TRBV27; 11 nucleotides align to TRBD2. The CDR3 totals 14 residues. CDR1 and CDR2 (germline): MNHEY, SMNVEV (reference sequence). J was trimmed by 7 bases and V by 8 bases; bases with no gene match: 8. CDR3 sequence: CASQGLAEPNTQYF. In DNA form, the CDR3 reads TGTGCCAGCCAGGGACTAGCGGAACCAAATACGCAGTATTTT.

This sequence joins TRBV7-9 and TRBJ1-5; the match to TRBD1 covers 8 bases. Germline values: CDR1 SEHNR, CDR2 FQNEAQ (reference sequence). There are 15 residues in the CDR3. V dropped 5 bases and J dropped 2; count of bases not matched to a gene: 5. The CDR3 nucleotides are TGTGCCAGCAGCCTAACGGACAGGGGCAATCAGCCCCAGCATTTT. Amino acid sequence: CASSLTDRGNQPQHF.

There are many counts of this clonotype. DNA for the CDR3: TGTGCCAGCAGAGCAGGACTCAGCTACACCTTC. As protein: CASRAGLSYTF. V is TRBV6-1 and J is TRBJ1-2; no firm D call. The germline V gene has CDR1 MNHNS and CDR2 SASEGT. Trimming took 6 bases from V and 9 from J, leaving 11 bases between them. The CDR3 sequence is 11 residues long.

This clonotype has just a few counts. The chain carries TRBV29-1 and TRBJ2-7, with TRBD2 matching 8 bases. From germline, CDR1 is SQVTM and CDR2 ANQGSEA. This CDR3 has 13 amino acids. After removal of 7 bases from V and 6 bases from J, the junction contained 11 bases not matched to a gene. CDR3 bases: TGCAGCGCCCAACTAGCGGAGGGGGGCGAGCAGTACTTC. Translating it yields CSAQLAEGGEQYF.